This T cell receptor (beta chain) derives from a study of blood T cell repertoires in COVID-19. Overall study context: Nucleic acid was either cDNA or gDNA, and it came from T cells, B-cell-depleted T cells, or PBMCs.

The repertoire was sequenced with immunoSEQ multiplex PCR; TCRdb's copy has only in-frame clones and lacks some. This table holds approximately 230,000 clones, over 75% found once. This TCR derives from a woman aged 40 to 55 who had recovered from COVID-19. Sequencing was carried out using peripheral blood.

CDR3: CATSDSGTGNTEAFF. As DNA, the CDR3 is TGTGCCACCAGTGATTCCGGGACAGGGAACACTGAAGCTTTCTTT. This sequence joins TRBV24-1 and TRBJ1-1; 8 positions agree with TRBD1. The CDR3 is made up of 15 amino acids. Germline V CDR1 and CDR2: KGHDR, SFDVKD. V trimming: 2 bases; J trimming: 1 base; junction bases outside the gene matches: 2.